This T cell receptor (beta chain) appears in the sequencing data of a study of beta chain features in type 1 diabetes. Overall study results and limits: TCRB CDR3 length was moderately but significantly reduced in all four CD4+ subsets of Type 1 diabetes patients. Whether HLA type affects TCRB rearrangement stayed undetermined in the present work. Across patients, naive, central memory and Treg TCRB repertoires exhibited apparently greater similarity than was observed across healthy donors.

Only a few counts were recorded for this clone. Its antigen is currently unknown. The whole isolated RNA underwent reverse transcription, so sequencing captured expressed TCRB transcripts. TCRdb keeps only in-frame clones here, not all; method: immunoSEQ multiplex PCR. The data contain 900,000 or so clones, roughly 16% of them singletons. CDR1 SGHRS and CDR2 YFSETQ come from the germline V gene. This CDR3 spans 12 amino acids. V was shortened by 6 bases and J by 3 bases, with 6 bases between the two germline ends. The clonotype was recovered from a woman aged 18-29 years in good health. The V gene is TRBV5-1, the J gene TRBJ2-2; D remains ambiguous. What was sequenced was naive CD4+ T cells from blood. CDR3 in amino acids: CASNMDTGELFF. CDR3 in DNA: TGCGCCAGCAATATGGACACCGGGGAGCTGTTTTTT.